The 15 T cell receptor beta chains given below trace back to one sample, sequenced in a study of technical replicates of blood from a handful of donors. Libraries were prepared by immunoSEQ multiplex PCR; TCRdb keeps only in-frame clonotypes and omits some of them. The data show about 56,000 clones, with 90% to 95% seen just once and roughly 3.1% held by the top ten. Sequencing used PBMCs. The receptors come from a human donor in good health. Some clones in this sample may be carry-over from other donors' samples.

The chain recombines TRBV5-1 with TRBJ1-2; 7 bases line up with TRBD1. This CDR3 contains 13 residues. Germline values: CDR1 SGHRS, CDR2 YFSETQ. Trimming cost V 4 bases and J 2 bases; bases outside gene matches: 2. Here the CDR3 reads CASSAGQNYGYTF. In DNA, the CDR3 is TGCGCCAGCAGCGCGGGACAGAACTATGGCTACACCTTC.

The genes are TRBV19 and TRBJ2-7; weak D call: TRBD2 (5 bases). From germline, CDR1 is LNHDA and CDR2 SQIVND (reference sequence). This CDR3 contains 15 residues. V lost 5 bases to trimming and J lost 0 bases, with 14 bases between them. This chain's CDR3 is CASSLIRGNSYEQYF. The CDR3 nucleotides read TGTGCCAGTAGTTTAATACGGGGAAACTCCTACGAGCAGTACTTC.

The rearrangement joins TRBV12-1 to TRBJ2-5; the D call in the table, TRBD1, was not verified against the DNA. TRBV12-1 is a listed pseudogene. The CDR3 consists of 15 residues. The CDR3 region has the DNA TGTGCCAGCAGCTTCCTCCCCGCGCCCAGGGAGACCCAGTACTTC. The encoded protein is CASSFLPAPRETQYF.

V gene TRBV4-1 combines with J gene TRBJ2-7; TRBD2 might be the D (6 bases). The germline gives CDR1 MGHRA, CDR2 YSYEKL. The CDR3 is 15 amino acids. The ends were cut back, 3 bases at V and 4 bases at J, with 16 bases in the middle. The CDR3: CASSHPPTGVYEQYF. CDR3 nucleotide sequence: TGCGCCAGCAGCCACCCACCAACGGGGGTATACGAGCAGTACTTC.

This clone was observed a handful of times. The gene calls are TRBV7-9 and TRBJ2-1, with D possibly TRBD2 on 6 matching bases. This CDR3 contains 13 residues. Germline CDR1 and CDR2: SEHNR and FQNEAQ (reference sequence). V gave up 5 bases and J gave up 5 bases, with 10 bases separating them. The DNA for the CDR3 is TGTGCCAGCAGCCAGGGAGGCAACAATGAGCAGTTCTTC. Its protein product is CASSQGGNNEQFF.

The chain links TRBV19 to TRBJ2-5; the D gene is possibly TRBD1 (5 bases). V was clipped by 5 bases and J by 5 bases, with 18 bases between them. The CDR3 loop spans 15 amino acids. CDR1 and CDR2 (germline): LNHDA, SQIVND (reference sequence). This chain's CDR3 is CASSSPVQGPETQYF. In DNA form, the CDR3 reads TGTGCCAGTAGTTCCCCGGTTCAGGGCCCGGAGACCCAGTACTTC.

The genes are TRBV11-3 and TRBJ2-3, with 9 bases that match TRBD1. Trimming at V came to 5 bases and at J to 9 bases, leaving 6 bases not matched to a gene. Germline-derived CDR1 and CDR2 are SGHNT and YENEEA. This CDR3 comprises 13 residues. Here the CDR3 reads CASSAGTGLTQYF. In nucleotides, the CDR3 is TGTGCCAGCAGCGCCGGGACAGGGTTGACGCAGTATTTT.

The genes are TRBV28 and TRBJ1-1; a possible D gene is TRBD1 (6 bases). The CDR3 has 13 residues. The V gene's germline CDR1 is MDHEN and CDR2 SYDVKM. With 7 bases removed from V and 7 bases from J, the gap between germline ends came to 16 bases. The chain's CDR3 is CASTVGAPLEAFF. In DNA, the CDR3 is TGTGCCAGCACCGTGGGGGCACCCCTTGAAGCTTTCTTT.

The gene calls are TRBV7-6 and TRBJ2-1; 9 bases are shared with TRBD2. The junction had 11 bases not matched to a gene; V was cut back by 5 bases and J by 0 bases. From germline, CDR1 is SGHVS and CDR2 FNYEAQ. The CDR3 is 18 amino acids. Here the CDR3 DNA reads TGTGCCAGCAGCCCCCGTGGTAGCGGGGGCATCTCCTACAATGAGCAGTTCTTC. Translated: CASSPRGSGGISYNEQFF.

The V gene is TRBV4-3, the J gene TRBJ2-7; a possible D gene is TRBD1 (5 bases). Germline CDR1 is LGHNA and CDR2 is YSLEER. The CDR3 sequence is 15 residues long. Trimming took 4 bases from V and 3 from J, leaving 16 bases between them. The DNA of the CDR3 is TGCGCCAGCAGCCCCTCGGAAGGGGAAGGCTACGAGCAGTACTTC. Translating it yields CASSPSEGEGYEQYF.

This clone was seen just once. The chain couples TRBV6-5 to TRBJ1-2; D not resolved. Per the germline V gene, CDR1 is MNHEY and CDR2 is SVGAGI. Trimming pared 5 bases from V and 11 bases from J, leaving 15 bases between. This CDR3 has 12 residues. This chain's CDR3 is CASSTGLGGYTF. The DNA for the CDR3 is TGTGCCAGCAGTACCGGGCTCGGAGGGTACACCTTC.

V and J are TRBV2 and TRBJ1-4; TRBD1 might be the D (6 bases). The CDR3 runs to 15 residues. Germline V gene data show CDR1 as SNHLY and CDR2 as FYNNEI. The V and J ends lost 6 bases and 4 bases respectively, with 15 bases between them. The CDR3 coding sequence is TGTGCCAGCAGCGATCGGACAGCCGTTAATGAAAAACTGTTTTTT. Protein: CASSDRTAVNEKLFF.

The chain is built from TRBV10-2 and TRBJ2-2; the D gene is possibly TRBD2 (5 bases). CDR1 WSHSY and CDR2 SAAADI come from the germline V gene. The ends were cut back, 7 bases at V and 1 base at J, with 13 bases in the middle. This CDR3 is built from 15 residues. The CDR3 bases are TGCGCCAGCAAATCAACGGGATGGAACACCGGGGAGCTGTTTTTT. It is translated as CASKSTGWNTGELFF.

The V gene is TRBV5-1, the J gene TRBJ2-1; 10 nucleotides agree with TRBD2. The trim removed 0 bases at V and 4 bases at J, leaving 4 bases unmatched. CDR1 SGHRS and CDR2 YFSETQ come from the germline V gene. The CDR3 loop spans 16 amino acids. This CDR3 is CASSLGTSGVYNEQFF. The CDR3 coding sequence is TGCGCCAGCAGCTTGGGGACTAGCGGTGTTTACAATGAGCAGTTCTTC.

This chain's CDR3 is CASSQEIAGGTDTQYF. The CDR3 nucleotides are TGCGCCAGCAGCCAAGAGATAGCGGGAGGCACAGATACGCAGTATTTT. The chain has TRBV4-1 and TRBJ2-3; 9 bases agree with TRBD2. Losses at the gene ends were 0 bases for V and 1 base for J; bases not matched to a gene: 2. This CDR3 has 16 residues. CDR1 is MGHRA and CDR2 is YSYEKL in the germline V gene.